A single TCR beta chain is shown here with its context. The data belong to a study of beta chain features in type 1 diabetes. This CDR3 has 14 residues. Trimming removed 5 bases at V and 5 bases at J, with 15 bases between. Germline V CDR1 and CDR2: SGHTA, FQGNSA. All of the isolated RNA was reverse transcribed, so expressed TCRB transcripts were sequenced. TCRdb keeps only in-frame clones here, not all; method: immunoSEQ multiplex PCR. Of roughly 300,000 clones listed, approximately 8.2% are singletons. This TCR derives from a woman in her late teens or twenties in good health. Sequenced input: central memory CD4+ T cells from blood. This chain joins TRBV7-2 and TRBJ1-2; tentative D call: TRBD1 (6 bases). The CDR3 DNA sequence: TGTGCCAGCAGCCTCAACAGGGTTGGGTATGGCTACACCTTC. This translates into CASSLNRVGYGYTF.